This entry concerns a single TCR beta chain. Its antigen is as yet unknown. The CDR3 spans 14 residues. The trim removed 11 bases at V and 0 bases at J, leaving 7 bases unmatched. Germline V gives CDR1 LNHNV, CDR2 YYDKDF (reference sequence). The source of the sample is a study of cytomegalovirus exposure and HLA in healthy donors. Whole-study findings and limits: Most TCR sequences were rare, but some public TCRs occurred in many donors. HLA alleles were associated with 15,000 to 20,000 TCR beta sequences in a later analysis at 0.05 false discovery rate.

In the PCR, 60 Vbeta and 13 Jbeta primers were used. Profiling relied on immunoSEQ multiplex PCR, and the TCRdb table lists in-frame clones only, not all of them. The sample lists roughly 200,000 clones; around 90% were seen once. The sequence derives from a boy aged 2 to 10 in good health and CMV-seronegative. V gene TRBV15 combines with J gene TRBJ1-5, with TRBD1 matching over 7 bases. Input material: PBMCs. The chain's CDR3 is CAARQGPSNQPQHF. The CDR3 DNA reads TGTGCCGCCCGACAGGGCCCTAGCAATCAGCCCCAGCATTTT.